This TCR beta chain was documented in a study of OX40 agonist ivuxolimab in advanced cancers. Study as a whole: Treatment of patients was with ivuxolimab, an agonistic anti-OX40 (CD134) antibody.

Assay: immunoSEQ multiplex PCR; the TCRdb copy retains only in-frame clones and omits some. The sample shows about 95,000 clones, around 85% of them seen only once. Trimming shortened V by 5 bases and J by 4 bases, and 15 bases separated the two germline ends. Looked up from germline, CDR1 is SEHNR and CDR2 is FQNEAQ (reference sequence). The CDR3 has 14 residues. The source was CD4+ or CD8+ T cells sorted from blood, collected in a trial of the OX40 agonist ivuxolimab. This clonotype was obtained from an adult with an advanced solid tumor such as melanoma, head and neck, liver or kidney cancer. V usage is TRBV7-9 and J usage is TRBJ2-7, with TRBD1 as a possible D gene (6 bases). CDR3 DNA: TGTGCCAGCAGCCTCAACAGGGTTCCGTACGAGCAGTACTTC. Its protein product is CASSLNRVPYEQYF.